The following is a TCR beta chain sequence with its context. This entry is derived from a study of blood T cell repertoires in COVID-19. Study background: The United States, Italy and Spain supplied acute and convalescent COVID-19 samples. From T cells, B-cell-depleted T cells, or PBMCs came the material, which was cDNA or gDNA.

Germline-derived CDR1 and CDR2 are GTSNPN and SVGIG (reference sequence). Trimming removed 1 base at V and 6 bases at J, with 6 bases between. This CDR3 is built from 12 residues. In the original workflow: Reference gene primers were amplified, and this amplification served to estimate nucleated cell counts. Produced via immunoSEQ multiplex PCR; TCRdb's table is partial and in-frame only. V and J calls and clone size follow that table, whereas D and trimming were derived from the DNA. The table lists over 40,000 clones, about 86% of them singletons. The chain has TRBV30 and TRBJ1-4, with D possibly being TRBD1 (5 bases). The specimen sequenced was peripheral blood. The source of this sequence is an elderly woman with acute or convalescent COVID-19. CDR3: CAWSAQDEKLFF. The CDR3 DNA sequence: TGTGCCTGGAGTGCACAGGATGAAAAACTGTTTTTT.